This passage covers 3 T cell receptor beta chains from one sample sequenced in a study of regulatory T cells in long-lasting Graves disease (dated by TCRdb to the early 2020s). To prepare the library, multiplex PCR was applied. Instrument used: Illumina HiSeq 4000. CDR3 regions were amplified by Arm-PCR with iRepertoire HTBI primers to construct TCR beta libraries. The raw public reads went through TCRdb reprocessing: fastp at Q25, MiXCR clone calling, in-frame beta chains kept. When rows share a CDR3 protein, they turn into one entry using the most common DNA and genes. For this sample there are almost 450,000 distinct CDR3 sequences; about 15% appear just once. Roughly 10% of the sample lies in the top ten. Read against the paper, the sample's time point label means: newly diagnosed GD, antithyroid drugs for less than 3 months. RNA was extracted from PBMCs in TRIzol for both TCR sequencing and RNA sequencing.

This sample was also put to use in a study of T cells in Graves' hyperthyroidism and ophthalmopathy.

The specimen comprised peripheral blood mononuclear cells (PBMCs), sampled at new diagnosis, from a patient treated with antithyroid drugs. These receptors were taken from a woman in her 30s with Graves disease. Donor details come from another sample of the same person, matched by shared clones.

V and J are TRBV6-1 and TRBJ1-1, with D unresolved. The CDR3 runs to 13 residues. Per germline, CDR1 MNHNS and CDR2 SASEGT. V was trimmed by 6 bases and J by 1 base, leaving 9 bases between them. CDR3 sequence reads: CASSRSGNTEAFF. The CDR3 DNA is TGTGCCAGCAGCCGCTCGGGGAACACTGAAGCTTTCTTT.

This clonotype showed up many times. CDR3 nucleotides: TGTGCCAGCTCACCACCGCAGGGAAAGGGTATGCGCACTGAAGCTTTCTTT. This encodes CASSPPQGKGMRTEAFF. The V and J genes are TRBV18 and TRBJ1-1; TRBD1 is a possible D gene (5 bases). Between the trimmed V and J ends, which lost 0 bases and 4 bases, there was a span of 18 bases. The germline V gene has CDR1 KGHSH and CDR2 LQKENI. CDR3 size: 17 residues.

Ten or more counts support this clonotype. In nucleotides, the CDR3 is TGTGCCAGCAGTGAGGGGGATGCGTTTGGGAACACTGAAGCTTTCTTT. It specifies CASSEGDAFGNTEAFF. The V gene is TRBV6-2 or TRBV6-3, the J gene TRBJ1-1; D perhaps matches TRBD1 (6 bases). The CDR3 consists of 16 residues. The germline V gene encodes CDR1 MNHEY and CDR2 SVGEGT. V was cut by 5 bases and J by 1 base, with 17 bases left in between.